The sequence of this T cell receptor (beta chain) was determined in a study of blood T cells in healthy people across ages. Overall study findings and caveats: Getting older went along with TCR beta diversity per million T cells dropping roughly linearly. Samples with more naive T cells showed higher observed beta diversity.

Next came a second PCR, run for roughly 6 to 11 cycles, which used a sample-barcoded 5' primer along with a J-beta primer mix. Every molecule of cDNA carried a tag from a template-switch adaptor with 12 random nucleotides. TCRdb re-derived calls from the 5' RACE reads in MiXCR, one entry per CDR3 protein. The data hold 1,500,000 or so distinct CDR3 sequences, with approximately 39% observed a single time. Deletions cut 4 bases from V and 2 bases from J, with 12 bases between. Germline CDR1 and CDR2: LGHNA and YSLEER. The CDR3 has 14 amino acids. This clonotype appeared many times. Antigen specificity is unknown.

The material sequenced was blood. The sequence came from a woman between 18 and 29 years old in good health. This chain joins TRBV4-3 and TRBJ2-7; D is uncertain. The CDR3 DNA reads as TGCGCCAGCAGCCCCGTGCGCTACACCTACGAGCAGTACTTC. Its protein is CASSPVRYTYEQYF.